Listed below are T cell receptor beta chains from one sample, sequenced in a study of CD8 T cells in ankylosing spondylitis. TCRdb reanalysed the 5' RACE reads using MiXCR and keeps one entry per CDR3 protein. The top ten hold roughly 0.67% of the sample, which has more than 200,000 distinct CDR3 sequences, around 25% seen once. Sequences were obtained from blood, either unsorted or a sorted T cell fraction (not recorded which). Every receptor here comes from a male donor with ankylosing spondylitis or in good health (not recorded which). The CDR3 runs from the conserved cysteine through the conserved F or W. Fields, in order: clone size, J gene, D gene, V gene, CDR3 protein, CDR3 DNA. D genes are given only for firm matches. The size entry is marked missing in some rows and otherwise reads once, few, many or a size class.

>-|TRBJ2-1|TRBD2|TRBV6-5
CASRSSGAPGNEQFF
TGTGCCAGCAGATCTAGCGGGGCCCCAGGGAATGAGCAGTTCTTC
>few|TRBJ2-7|TRBD1|TRBV12-3/TRBV12-4
CASSPGGLGEQYF
TGTGCCAGCAGTCCAGGGGGCTTGGGCGAGCAGTACTTC
>-|TRBJ1-1|-|TRBV5-1
CASSLDGGNTEAFF
TGCGCCAGCAGCTTAGACGGGGGGAACACTGAAGCTTTCTTT
>many|TRBJ1-2|-|TRBV20-1
CSARGGNYGYTF
TGCAGTGCTAGAGGGGGTAACTATGGCTACACCTTC
>many|TRBJ2-7|-|TRBV29-1
CSALRGSYEQYF
TGCAGCGCCCTCCGGGGCTCCTACGAGCAGTACTTC
>few|TRBJ2-6|-|TRBV20-1
CSAVGLSGANVLTF
TGCAGTGCGGTCGGTCTATCCGGGGCCAACGTCCTGACTTTC
>few|TRBJ1-1|-|TRBV12-3/TRBV12-4
CASSLGVQNTEAFF
TGTGCCAGCAGTTTAGGCGTCCAAAACACTGAAGCTTTCTTT
>many|TRBJ2-1|-|TRBV5-5
CASSLIGGFYNEQFF
TGTGCCAGCAGCTTGATCGGGGGCTTCTACAATGAGCAGTTCTTC
>many|TRBJ1-2|-|TRBV20-1
CSAREGLSGYTF
TGCAGTGCTAGGGAGGGGCTCTCTGGCTACACCTTC
>many|TRBJ2-5|-|TRBV15
CATSRDEWETQYF
TGTGCCACCAGCAGAGATGAATGGGAGACCCAGTACTTC
>many|TRBJ2-7|TRBD2|TRBV7-9
CASSFAGGSGEQYF
TGTGCCAGCAGCTTCGCGGGGGGATCTGGCGAGCAGTACTTC
>many|TRBJ2-1|-|TRBV20-1
CSARQTLTYNEQFF
TGCAGTGCGAGACAGACTCTCACCTACAATGAGCAGTTCTTC
>-|TRBJ2-1|TRBD2|TRBV20-1
CSAREVAGRSYNEQFF
TGCAGTGCGAGAGAGGTAGCGGGGCGCTCCTACAATGAGCAGTTCTTC
>many|TRBJ2-2|-|TRBV5-4
CASSLGGVKGNTGELFF
TGTGCCAGCAGCTTGGGGGGGGTAAAAGGGAACACCGGGGAGCTGTTTTTT
>-|TRBJ2-1|TRBD2|TRBV6-8
CASSYSKERGGDNEQFF
TGTGCCAGCAGTTACTCGAAGGAGCGGGGGGGCGACAATGAGCAGTTCTTC
>many|TRBJ1-2|-|TRBV27
CASSLGARASSLNYGYTF
TGTGCCAGCAGTTTAGGGGCCAGGGCCTCATCATTAAACTATGGCTACACCTTC
>-|TRBJ2-7|TRBD2|TRBV5-5
CASRKAGGGYEQYF
TGTGCCAGCAGAAAGGCGGGCGGGGGTTACGAGCAGTACTTC
>many|TRBJ1-1|-|TRBV29-1
CSVDGGARYTEAFF
TGCAGCGTTGATGGGGGGGCGCGGTACACTGAAGCTTTCTTT
>-|TRBJ2-3|-|TRBV27
CASSLEAPDTQYF
TGTGCCAGCAGTTTAGAGGCTCCAGATACGCAGTATTTT
>-|TRBJ2-2|-|TRBV11-3
CASSLDRGQLTGELFF
TGTGCCAGCAGCTTAGATCGTGGCCAATTGACCGGGGAGCTGTTTTTT